Listed below are T cell receptor beta chains from one sample, sequenced in a study of blood T cell repertoires in COVID-19. The protocol was immunoSEQ multiplex PCR, while the TCRdb copy is restricted to in-frame clones and leaves out a portion. The table has about 120,000 clones, approximately 87% seen once; the top ten hold more than 2%. The sequenced sample was peripheral blood. The source of these receptors is a woman between 45 and 60 years old with acute or convalescent COVID-19. Both conserved end residues are part of each CDR3. Each record gives: D gene, V gene, clone size, J gene, CDR3 DNA, CDR3 protein. A D gene is named only where the DNA matches it firmly. Some rows have no size entry. The others give once, few or many, or a class for an expanded clone.

d_gene: TRBD2; v_gene: TRBV6-5; abundance: .; j_gene: TRBJ2-2; CDR3nt: TGTGCCAGCAGTTTGACTAGCGGGGAGGTCGGGGAGCTGTTTTTT; CDR3aa: CASSLTSGEVGELFF
d_gene: TRBD1; v_gene: TRBV15; abundance: few; j_gene: TRBJ2-1; CDR3nt: TGTGCCACCAGCAGCGCACCGGGACAGTTCTACAATGAGCAGTTCTTC; CDR3aa: CATSSAPGQFYNEQFF
d_gene: .; v_gene: TRBV12-3/TRBV12-4; abundance: .; j_gene: TRBJ1-1; CDR3nt: TGTGCCAGCAGTTTAGACCTATTGCAAGCTTTCTTT; CDR3aa: CASSLDLLQAFF
d_gene: TRBD1; v_gene: TRBV18; abundance: .; j_gene: TRBJ1-6; CDR3nt: TGTGCCAGCTCACCCCAGGACAGGGAATTAGGATCACCCCTCCACTTT; CDR3aa: CASSPQDRELGSPLHF
d_gene: .; v_gene: TRBV6-5; abundance: .; j_gene: TRBJ2-3; CDR3nt: TGTGCCAGCAAACTAGAAGATACGCAGTATTTT; CDR3aa: CASKLEDTQYF
d_gene: .; v_gene: TRBV6-5; abundance: once; j_gene: TRBJ1-4; CDR3nt: TGTGCCAGCACCGGCGGGCGCCCCAATGAAAAACTGTTTTTT; CDR3aa: CASTGGRPNEKLFF
d_gene: .; v_gene: TRBV19; abundance: .; j_gene: TRBJ2-1; CDR3nt: TGTGCCAGTAGTATATCGCCAAGGGCGGGCAATGAGCAGTTCTTC; CDR3aa: CASSISPRAGNEQFF
d_gene: TRBD2; v_gene: TRBV7-2; abundance: .; j_gene: TRBJ2-3; CDR3nt: TGTGCCAGCACACCGACTAGCGGGATAACAGATACGCAGTATTTT; CDR3aa: CASTPTSGITDTQYF
d_gene: .; v_gene: TRBV6-5; abundance: few; j_gene: TRBJ2-7; CDR3nt: TGTGCCAGCAGTTACTCGGCAGGGTGGTACGAGCAGTACTTC; CDR3aa: CASSYSAGWYEQYF
d_gene: .; v_gene: TRBV6-6; abundance: once; j_gene: TRBJ2-1; CDR3nt: TGTGCCAGCAATGGCCGCAATGAGCAGTTCTTC; CDR3aa: CASNGRNEQFF
d_gene: TRBD1; v_gene: TRBV7-3; abundance: .; j_gene: TRBJ2-3; CDR3nt: TGTGCCAGCAGCTTACGGGGACAGGGGACAGATACGCAGTATTTT; CDR3aa: CASSLRGQGTDTQYF
d_gene: .; v_gene: TRBV30; abundance: .; j_gene: TRBJ1-5; CDR3nt: TGTGCCTGGAGTTACCCGCCACAAAGCAATCAGCCCCAGCATTTT; CDR3aa: CAWSYPPQSNQPQHF
d_gene: .; v_gene: TRBV7-3; abundance: few; j_gene: TRBJ1-5; CDR3nt: TGTGCCAGCAGCTTAGAAGGTGCAGGCTGCAATCAGCCCCAGCATTTT; CDR3aa: CASSLEGAGCNQPQHF
d_gene: .; v_gene: TRBV3-1/TRBV3-2; abundance: few; j_gene: TRBJ2-3; CDR3nt: TGTGCCAGCAGCCAAGTAGGAGGGGAGCCCACAGATACGCAGTATTTT; CDR3aa: CASSQVGGEPTDTQYF
d_gene: .; v_gene: TRBV7-2; abundance: .; j_gene: TRBJ2-7; CDR3nt: TGTGCCAGCAGCCCACACAGGGAATACGAGCAGTACTTC; CDR3aa: CASSPHREYEQYF
d_gene: .; v_gene: TRBV3-1/TRBV3-2; abundance: .; j_gene: TRBJ1-2; CDR3nt: TGTGCCAGCAGCCACGCCGAGGGTCGTGGCTACACCTTC; CDR3aa: CASSHAEGRGYTF
d_gene: .; v_gene: TRBV7-9; abundance: .; j_gene: TRBJ1-1; CDR3nt: TGTGCCAGCAGCACTGAGGCTGGTGGGGGGGCTGACGCTTTCTTT; CDR3aa: CASSTEAGGGADAFF
d_gene: .; v_gene: TRBV4-2; abundance: few; j_gene: TRBJ1-5; CDR3nt: TGTGCCAGCAGCCAGCAGGTCAATCAGCCCCAGCATTTT; CDR3aa: CASSQQVNQPQHF
d_gene: TRBD1; v_gene: TRBV15; abundance: .; j_gene: TRBJ1-5; CDR3nt: TGTGCCACCAGCAGAGGTCAGGGGGCAGGTCAGCCCCAGCATTTT; CDR3aa: CATSRGQGAGQPQHF
d_gene: .; v_gene: TRBV5-5; abundance: .; j_gene: TRBJ1-1; CDR3nt: TGTGCCAGCAGCCTCTGGAGGGGCCCGAACACTGAAGCTTTCTTT; CDR3aa: CASSLWRGPNTEAFF
d_gene: .; v_gene: TRBV4-3; abundance: .; j_gene: TRBJ1-4; CDR3nt: TGCGCCAGCAGCCAAGGGATTTTACAGGGTACTAATGAAAAACTGTTTTTT; CDR3aa: CASSQGILQGTNEKLFF
d_gene: .; v_gene: TRBV10-1; abundance: .; j_gene: TRBJ1-1; CDR3nt: TGCGCCAGCAGTGCCAGGGCCGGTCTGAACACTGAAGCTTTCTTT; CDR3aa: CASSARAGLNTEAFF
d_gene: TRBD2; v_gene: TRBV7-2; abundance: .; j_gene: TRBJ2-7; CDR3nt: TGTGCCAGCAGCTTGGGACTAAGCTACTACGAGCAGTACTTC; CDR3aa: CASSLGLSYYEQYF
d_gene: TRBD1; v_gene: TRBV10-3; abundance: .; j_gene: TRBJ2-6; CDR3nt: TGTGCCACCCACGAGGGACAGTTCTCTGGGGCCAACGTCCTGACTTTC; CDR3aa: CATHEGQFSGANVLTF
d_gene: .; v_gene: TRBV2; abundance: .; j_gene: TRBJ2-7; CDR3nt: TGTGCCAGCAGGCTACAGGGTCCCTCCTACGAGCAGTACTTC; CDR3aa: CASRLQGPSYEQYF
d_gene: TRBD2; v_gene: TRBV10-1; abundance: .; j_gene: TRBJ2-3; CDR3nt: TGCGCCAGCAGTGAGGGGACTAGCGTGACAGATACGCAGTATTTT; CDR3aa: CASSEGTSVTDTQYF
d_gene: TRBD2; v_gene: TRBV27; abundance: .; j_gene: TRBJ2-6; CDR3nt: TGTGCCAGCAGTTTCCTGGCGGGGGGGGATGGGGCCAACGTCCTGACTTTC; CDR3aa: CASSFLAGGDGANVLTF
d_gene: TRBD2; v_gene: TRBV7-2; abundance: .; j_gene: TRBJ2-4; CDR3nt: TGTGCCAGCAGCTTAGCCCCGGGACTAGCGGGAGGGCCCGGTGGAAACATTCAGTACTTC; CDR3aa: CASSLAPGLAGGPGGNIQYF
d_gene: .; v_gene: TRBV30; abundance: once; j_gene: TRBJ1-2; CDR3nt: TGTGCCTCCGCGGGACTCTTTAACTATGGCTACACCTTC; CDR3aa: CASAGLFNYGYTF
d_gene: .; v_gene: TRBV19; abundance: .; j_gene: TRBJ2-1; CDR3nt: TGTGCCAGTACGCCCGCGAGCGGATACAATGAGCAGTTCTTC; CDR3aa: CASTPASGYNEQFF
d_gene: .; v_gene: TRBV6-6; abundance: few; j_gene: TRBJ1-1; CDR3nt: TGTGCCAGCAGTCACAGGGTAGAGAACACTGAAGCTTTCTTT; CDR3aa: CASSHRVENTEAFF
d_gene: .; v_gene: TRBV12-3/TRBV12-4; abundance: .; j_gene: TRBJ2-5; CDR3nt: TGTGCCAGCAGCCGAGGGCAAGAGACCCAGTACTTC; CDR3aa: CASSRGQETQYF
d_gene: .; v_gene: TRBV24-1; abundance: .; j_gene: TRBJ2-3; CDR3nt: TGTGCCACCAGTGCCACCACGGGGAGGCGTCGCACAGATACGCAGTATTTT; CDR3aa: CATSATTGRRRTDTQYF
d_gene: .; v_gene: TRBV7-2; abundance: .; j_gene: TRBJ1-2; CDR3nt: TGTGCCAGCAGCTTGACAGTGAGTTATGGCTACACCTTC; CDR3aa: CASSLTVSYGYTF
d_gene: TRBD2; v_gene: TRBV11-2; abundance: .; j_gene: TRBJ2-1; CDR3nt: TGTGCCAGCAGCTTGACTAGCGGAGGTGAGCAGTTCTTC; CDR3aa: CASSLTSGGEQFF
d_gene: TRBD1; v_gene: TRBV19; abundance: once; j_gene: TRBJ1-4; CDR3nt: TGTGCCAGTAGTAAGACAGGGGGCAGTGAAAAACTGTTTTTT; CDR3aa: CASSKTGGSEKLFF
d_gene: TRBD1; v_gene: TRBV9; abundance: .; j_gene: TRBJ1-6; CDR3nt: TGTGCCAGCAGCGTAGAGGACAGGGGATACTCACCCCTCCACTTT; CDR3aa: CASSVEDRGYSPLHF
d_gene: .; v_gene: TRBV19; abundance: .; j_gene: TRBJ1-1; CDR3nt: TGTGCCAGTAACCCCCCTACTTACACTGAAGCTTTCTTT; CDR3aa: CASNPPTYTEAFF
d_gene: .; v_gene: TRBV9; abundance: .; j_gene: TRBJ1-1; CDR3nt: TGTGCCAGCAGCCCTGCTCAGACTGAAGCTTTCTTT; CDR3aa: CASSPAQTEAFF
d_gene: .; v_gene: TRBV7-9; abundance: .; j_gene: TRBJ1-2; CDR3nt: TGTGCCAGCAGCTTAGTGACCACGGGGGAAGGCTACACCTTC; CDR3aa: CASSLVTTGEGYTF
d_gene: TRBD2; v_gene: TRBV3-1/TRBV3-2; abundance: .; j_gene: TRBJ2-7; CDR3nt: TGTGCCAGCAGCCAACAACTAGCGGGCACCTACGAGCAGTACTTC; CDR3aa: CASSQQLAGTYEQYF
d_gene: .; v_gene: TRBV7-2; abundance: .; j_gene: TRBJ2-2; CDR3nt: TGTGCCAGCAGCTCCCCGGTTGTCGGGGAGCTGTTTTTT; CDR3aa: CASSSPVVGELFF
d_gene: .; v_gene: TRBV29-1; abundance: .; j_gene: TRBJ2-1; CDR3nt: TGCAGCGTACAGCACAGAAGCTCCTACAATGAGCAGTTCTTC; CDR3aa: CSVQHRSSYNEQFF
d_gene: TRBD1; v_gene: TRBV6-6; abundance: .; j_gene: TRBJ1-1; CDR3nt: TGTGCCAGCAGTAAAGGACAGGGGGCTTTGACTGCTTTCTTT; CDR3aa: CASSKGQGALTAFF
d_gene: .; v_gene: TRBV19; abundance: .; j_gene: TRBJ1-1; CDR3nt: TGTGCCAGTACCCGTGGGGGGTACACTGAAGCTTTCTTT; CDR3aa: CASTRGGYTEAFF
d_gene: TRBD2; v_gene: TRBV7-8; abundance: .; j_gene: TRBJ2-7; CDR3nt: TGTGCCAGCAGCACAAGCGGGGGGGTGGACGAGCAGTACTTC; CDR3aa: CASSTSGGVDEQYF
d_gene: .; v_gene: TRBV10-1; abundance: .; j_gene: TRBJ2-5; CDR3nt: TGCGCCAGCAGTGAGTCCTTATCGAGCCAGTACTTC; CDR3aa: CASSESLSSQYF
d_gene: TRBD1; v_gene: TRBV4-1; abundance: .; j_gene: TRBJ1-1; CDR3nt: TGCGCCAGCAGCCAAGTCTCAGGGGGTAATGAAGCTTTCTTT; CDR3aa: CASSQVSGGNEAFF
d_gene: .; v_gene: TRBV4-1; abundance: .; j_gene: TRBJ1-2; CDR3nt: TGCGCCAGCAGCTCCGGGGGGACACCCCCTGGCTACACCTTC; CDR3aa: CASSSGGTPPGYTF
d_gene: .; v_gene: TRBV28; abundance: .; j_gene: TRBJ1-1; CDR3nt: TGTGCCAGCAGGGCGACAGCCGAAGCTTTCTTT; CDR3aa: CASRATAEAFF
d_gene: .; v_gene: TRBV24-1; abundance: .; j_gene: TRBJ2-1; CDR3nt: TGTGCCACCGTTGACAGCTCCTCCTACAATGAGCAGTTCTTC; CDR3aa: CATVDSSSYNEQFF
d_gene: .; v_gene: TRBV18; abundance: .; j_gene: TRBJ1-2; CDR3nt: TGTGCCAGCTCCCGAGCGGAAGGGAAAGCCTATGGCTACACCTTC; CDR3aa: CASSRAEGKAYGYTF
d_gene: TRBD2; v_gene: TRBV6-2/TRBV6-3; abundance: .; j_gene: TRBJ2-1; CDR3nt: TGTGCCAGCAGTTACTCAGCTCCTCTAGCGGGGGCTTACAATGAGCAGTTCTTC; CDR3aa: CASSYSAPLAGAYNEQFF
d_gene: TRBD2; v_gene: TRBV27; abundance: .; j_gene: TRBJ2-7; CDR3nt: TGTGCCAGCAGTTTAGCGGGAGCCACCTACGAGCAGTACTTC; CDR3aa: CASSLAGATYEQYF
d_gene: TRBD2; v_gene: TRBV27; abundance: once; j_gene: TRBJ2-7; CDR3nt: TGTGCCAGCAGCCTGGGACTAGCGTACGAGCAGTACTTC; CDR3aa: CASSLGLAYEQYF
d_gene: TRBD1; v_gene: TRBV7-2; abundance: .; j_gene: TRBJ1-1; CDR3nt: TGTGCCAGCAGCCTTACCCGGACAGGGAACACTGAAGCTTTCTTT; CDR3aa: CASSLTRTGNTEAFF
d_gene: .; v_gene: TRBV7-9; abundance: .; j_gene: TRBJ2-7; CDR3nt: TGTGCCAGCAGCAGGGCCCCCCCCACATACGAGCAGTACTTC; CDR3aa: CASSRAPPTYEQYF
d_gene: .; v_gene: TRBV5-1; abundance: .; j_gene: TRBJ1-5; CDR3nt: TGCGCCAGCAGCTTGGGGCAGAATCAGCCCCAGCATTTT; CDR3aa: CASSLGQNQPQHF
d_gene: TRBD2; v_gene: TRBV18; abundance: .; j_gene: TRBJ2-7; CDR3nt: TGTGCCAGCTCGCCCACTAGCGGGAGGGTCGAGCAGTACTTC; CDR3aa: CASSPTSGRVEQYF